This T cell receptor (beta chain) was recovered during a study of T cells in Graves' hyperthyroidism and ophthalmopathy. Study-wide background: At the time of initial diagnosis and before any treatment, peripheral blood was collected.

In the case of this clonotype: Its antigen is as yet unknown. An end of the junction does not agree with germline; a read error may underlie this.

There were TCR beta CDR3 regions amplified from RNA transcripts. Primed by the HTBI set, a first-round RT-PCR was run on the TCR CDR3. Using its own MiXCR run on the multiplex PCR reads, TCRdb lists one record per CDR3 protein. The table includes hundreds of thousands of distinct CDR3 sequences, approximately 40% detected once. The study's findings and limits: Ophthalmopathy, which appeared later, was predicted by the model a median around 6.5 months before onset.

Reasons for excluding patients were uncontrolled infection, other autoimmune disease, pregnancy or lactation. Diagnoses used clinical symptoms, serum thyroxine and TRAb, thyroid ultrasound and orbital computed tomography. Germline assignment: CDR1 ENHRY and CDR2 SYGVKD. The CDR3 runs to 19 residues. This rearrangement joins TRBV10-3 to TRBJ2-6, with 9 positions matching TRBD2. Input material: blood. The TCR comes from a man aged 18 to 29 with Graves' hyperthyroidism. DNA of the CDR3: TGTGCCAGCAGTTACTCGAGCCTAGCGGGATCCGGTGGGGCCAACGTCCTGACTTTC. Protein sequence: CASSYSSLAGSGGANVLTF.